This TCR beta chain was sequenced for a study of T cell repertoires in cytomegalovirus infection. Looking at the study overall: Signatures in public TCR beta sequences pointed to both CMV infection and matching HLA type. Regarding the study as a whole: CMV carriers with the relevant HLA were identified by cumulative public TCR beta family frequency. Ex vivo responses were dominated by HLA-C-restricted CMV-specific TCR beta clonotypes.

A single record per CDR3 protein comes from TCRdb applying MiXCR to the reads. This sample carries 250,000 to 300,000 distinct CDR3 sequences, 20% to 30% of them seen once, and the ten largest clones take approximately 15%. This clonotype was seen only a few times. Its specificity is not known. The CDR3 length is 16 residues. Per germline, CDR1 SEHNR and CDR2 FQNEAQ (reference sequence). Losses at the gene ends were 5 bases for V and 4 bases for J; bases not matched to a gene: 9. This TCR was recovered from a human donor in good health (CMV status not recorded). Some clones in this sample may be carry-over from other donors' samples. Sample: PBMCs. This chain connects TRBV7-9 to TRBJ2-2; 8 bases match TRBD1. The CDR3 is CASSPTSTGGTGELFF. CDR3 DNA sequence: TGTGCCAGCAGCCCAACCAGCACAGGGGGCACCGGGGAGCTGTTTTTT.